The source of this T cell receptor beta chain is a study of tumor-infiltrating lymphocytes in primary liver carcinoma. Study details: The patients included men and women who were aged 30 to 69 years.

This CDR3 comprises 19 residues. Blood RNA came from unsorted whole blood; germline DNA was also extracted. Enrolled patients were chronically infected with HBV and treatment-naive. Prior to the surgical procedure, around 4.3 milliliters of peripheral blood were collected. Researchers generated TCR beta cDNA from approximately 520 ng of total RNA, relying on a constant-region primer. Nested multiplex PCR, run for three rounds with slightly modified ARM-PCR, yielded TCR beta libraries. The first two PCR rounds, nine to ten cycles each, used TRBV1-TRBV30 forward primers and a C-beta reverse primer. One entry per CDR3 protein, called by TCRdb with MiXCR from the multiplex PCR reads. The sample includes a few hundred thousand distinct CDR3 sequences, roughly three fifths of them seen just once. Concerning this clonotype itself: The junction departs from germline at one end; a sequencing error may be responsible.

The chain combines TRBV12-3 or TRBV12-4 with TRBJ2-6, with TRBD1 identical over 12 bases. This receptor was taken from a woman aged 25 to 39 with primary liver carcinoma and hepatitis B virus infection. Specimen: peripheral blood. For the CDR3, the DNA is TGTACCAGCAGTATTCCCGGGACAGGGGGCTCTGGTGGGGCCAACGTCTTGACTTTC. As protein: CTSSIPGTGGSGGANVLTF.